The 26 T cell receptor beta chains presented below share a single source sample, sequenced in a study of blood T cells in healthy people across ages. Alongside a J-beta primer mix, a sample-barcoded 5' primer served in a second PCR lasting about 6 to 11 cycles. In TCRdb, the 5' RACE reads were re-called with MiXCR into one record per CDR3 protein. The table records about 970,000 distinct CDR3 sequences, roughly half of them present only once. The specimen was blood. These TCRs come from a woman aged 55-69 years in good health.

This chain uses TRBV27 with TRBJ2-1; unclear D gene. The ends were cut back, 0 bases at V and 2 bases at J, with 11 bases in the middle. The CDR3 has 16 residues. CDR1 and CDR2 from the germline V gene are MNHEY and SMNVEV (reference sequence). The CDR3 nucleotides are TGTGCCAGCAGTTTATCGGGAAGCGCCACCTACAATGAGCAGTTCTTC. This translates into CASSLSGSATYNEQFF.

This clonotype appeared a single time. The J gene is TRBJ2-3, the V gene TRBV25-1; 8 bases map to TRBD2. Germline assignment: CDR1 MGHDK and CDR2 SYGVNS. The CDR3 runs to 16 residues. V lost 6 bases to trimming and J lost 3 bases; unmatched junction nucleotides: 11. CDR3 region: CASRLGGLGGTDTQYF. The CDR3 DNA sequence: TGTGCCAGCAGGTTAGGGGGACTAGGAGGGACAGATACGCAGTATTTT.

The chain couples TRBV9 to TRBJ2-7; TRBD2 matches 10 bases. The CDR3 spans 15 residues. Germline assignment: CDR1 SGDLS and CDR2 YYNGEE. Losses at the gene ends were 0 bases for V and 3 bases for J; bases not matched to a gene: 3. The CDR3 here is CASSVAASGGYEQYF. CDR3 nucleotide sequence: TGTGCCAGCAGCGTAGCGGCTAGCGGGGGCTACGAGCAGTACTTC.

The rearrangement links TRBV4-1 to TRBJ2-7; TRBD2 matches 9 bases. Per germline, CDR1 MGHRA and CDR2 YSYEKL. The CDR3 has 14 amino acids. V lost 4 bases to trimming and J lost 6 bases; unmatched junction nucleotides: 7. The CDR3 DNA is TGCGCCAGCAGCCGACCCGGGACTAGCCTCGAGCAGTACTTC. Its translation is CASSRPGTSLEQYF.

This clonotype was observed a few times. The rearrangement links TRBV7-2 to TRBJ2-3; 10 nucleotides match TRBD2. This CDR3 is 16 amino acids long. Germline values: CDR1 SGHTA, CDR2 FQGNSA. V lost 2 bases, J lost 4 bases, and 6 bases stayed unmatched. DNA for the CDR3: TGTGCCAGCAGCTTACAAGCGGGAGGGCCTCCAGATACGCAGTATTTT. It translates to CASSLQAGGPPDTQYF.

The chain is built from TRBV18 and TRBJ1-5; D is undetermined. This CDR3 spans 13 amino acids. Germline V gene lookup returns CDR1 KGHSH and CDR2 LQKENI. Trimming took off 5 bases at V and 6 bases at J, with 11 bases between the two ends. The DNA for the CDR3 is TGTGCCAGCTCAAGGGAAGAACGTCAGCCCCAGCATTTT. This translates into CASSREERQPQHF.

This clonotype has only a few counts. The V call is TRBV28, the J call TRBJ1-2; D is unresolved. Germline assignment: CDR1 MDHEN and CDR2 SYDVKM. Trimming stripped 3 bases from V and 0 bases from J, with 11 bases between. The CDR3 length is 15 residues. For the CDR3, the DNA is TGTGCCAGCAGTTTGTCCGAAACCACTAACTATGGCTACACCTTC. Translation gives CASSLSETTNYGYTF.

The chain couples TRBV5-6 to TRBJ1-5; 9 bases line up with TRBD1. The J segment lost 9 bases and the V segment lost 4 bases, leaving 8 bases of the junction unmatched. Looked up from germline, CDR1 is SGHDT and CDR2 is YYEEEE. This CDR3 is built from 14 residues. The CDR3 region has the DNA TGTGCCAGCAGCAAACGGGACAGGGTAACGCCCCAGCATTTT. Encoded protein: CASSKRDRVTPQHF.

The table lists this clonotype with a few counts. V usage is TRBV7-2 and J usage is TRBJ2-5; 11 bases agree with TRBD1. J was trimmed by 5 bases and V by 1 base; bases with no gene match: 12. The CDR3 consists of 18 residues. Germline CDR1 is SGHTA and CDR2 is FQGNSA. CDR3 residues: CASSLVLRGTGGMETQYF. CDR3 DNA: TGTGCCAGCAGCTTAGTGTTGAGGGGGACAGGGGGGATGGAGACCCAGTACTTC. Drawing the rest from reference TRBV7-2 and TRBJ2-5, the complete variable domain is GAGVSQSPSNKVTEKGKDVELRCDPISGHTALYWYRQSLGQGLEFLIYFQGNSAPDKSGLPSDRFSAERTGGSVSTLTIQRTQQEDSAVYLCASSLVLRGTGGMETQYFGPGTRLLVL.

Details on this clonotype: An end of the junction differs from the germline gene, which may be a read error. The chain couples TRBV30 to TRBJ2-2; D is undetermined. The CDR3 is 13 residues long. Germline V CDR1 and CDR2: GTSNPN, SVGIG (reference sequence). In DNA form, the CDR3 reads TGTGCCTGGAGGACTTCTAACACCAGGGAGCTGTTTTTT. Its protein product is CAWRTSNTRELFF.

This clonotype has a single count. The chain joins TRBV18 to TRBJ1-2; D remains unclear. The CDR3 is 15 amino acids. Trimming took 2 bases from V and 1 from J, leaving 11 bases between them. In germline, CDR1 is KGHSH, CDR2 LQKENI. The CDR3 nucleotides are TGTGCCAGCTCACCAGAGGCAGTGGTTAACTATGGCTACACCTTC. It yields the protein CASSPEAVVNYGYTF.

The chain links TRBV10-1 to TRBJ2-7; D ambiguous. Per germline, CDR1 WNHNN and CDR2 SYGVQD (reference sequence). The CDR3 contains 14 residues. V dropped 6 bases and J dropped 9 bases, with 21 bases sitting between them. The CDR3 spells CASSPGPSHVWQYF. Here the CDR3 DNA reads TGCGCCAGCAGCCCCGGGCCGAGCCACGTTTGGCAGTACTTC.

V gene TRBV29-1 combines with J gene TRBJ1-4; maybe TRBD1 (5 bases). The V gene's germline CDR1 is SQVTM and CDR2 ANQGSEA. CDR3 length equals 14 residues. V was trimmed by 4 bases and J by 2 bases, leaving 11 bases between them. The CDR3 DNA reads TGCAGCGTTGGCGGGGGTACGACTAATGAAAAACTGTTTTTT. Protein: CSVGGGTTNEKLFF.

This clonotype was counted a single time. J is TRBJ2-7 and V is TRBV5-1; 9 bases fit TRBD2. Per the germline V gene, CDR1 is SGHRS and CDR2 is YFSETQ. J gave up 4 bases and V 1 base, and 18 bases lay outside the gene matches. There are 19 residues in the CDR3. CDR3 in DNA: TGCGCCAGCAGCTTGAAGGTCGGCACTAGCGGGCTCCTAGGGTACGAGCAGTACTTC. Residues: CASSLKVGTSGLLGYEQYF.

This clonotype was found a few times. This chain links TRBV7-9 with TRBJ2-7, with a possible D match to TRBD1 (6 bases). CDR1 and CDR2 from the germline V gene are SEHNR and FQNEAQ (reference sequence). V was cut by 1 base and J by 0 bases, with 13 bases left in between. The CDR3 has 16 residues. The chain's CDR3 is CASSLGNRVHSYEQYF. The CDR3 region has the DNA TGTGCCAGCAGCTTAGGGAACAGGGTCCACTCCTACGAGCAGTACTTC. Full variable domain (remainder filled in from reference TRBV7-9 and TRBJ2-7): DTGVSQNPRHKITKRGQNVTFRCDPISEHNRLYWYRQTLGQGPEFLTYFQNEAQLEKSRLLSDRFSAERPKGSFSTLEIQRTEQGDSAMYLCASSLGNRVHSYEQYFGPGTRLTVT.

This chain links TRBV10-3 with TRBJ2-1, with 13 positions matching TRBD2. The ends lost 4 bases at V and 9 bases at J; junction bases unmatched: 9. This CDR3 has 16 amino acids. In germline, CDR1 is ENHRY, CDR2 SYGVKD. The CDR3 protein is CAISVGLAGERTEQFF. CDR3 DNA: TGTGCCATCAGTGTTGGACTAGCGGGAGAGAGGACTGAGCAGTTCTTC.

The chain carries TRBV20-1 and TRBJ1-5, with D perhaps TRBD1 (6 bases). The CDR3 spans 14 residues. Germline V gives CDR1 DFQATT, CDR2 SNEGSKA (reference sequence). V was clipped by 4 bases and J by 4 bases, with 14 bases between them. The CDR3 reads CSATQGGPNQPQHF. The CDR3 coding sequence is TGCAGTGCTACCCAAGGGGGTCCAAATCAGCCCCAGCATTTT.

A few counts support this clonotype. The gene calls are TRBV12-3 or TRBV12-4 and TRBJ2-5; 8 positions match TRBD2. The CDR3 has 15 residues. V lost 5 bases to trimming and J lost 2 bases; unmatched junction nucleotides: 7. Here the CDR3 DNA reads TGTGCCAGCAGTCCATCGACTAGCGTTCAAGAGACCCAGTACTTC. It encodes CASSPSTSVQETQYF.

There are a few counts of this clonotype. The chain joins TRBV12-3 or TRBV12-4 to TRBJ2-5; 13 positions agree with TRBD2. The end of the DNA aligns better with TRBJ2-7, so the J call may be wrong. The CDR3 is 17 residues long. CDR3 nucleotides: TGTGCCAGCAGTACTTACCCTTCCGGGACTAGCGGGAACGAGCAGTACTTC. It specifies CASSTYPSGTSGNEQYF.

CDR3 residues: CSVDLSEQFF. The DNA for the CDR3 is TGCAGCGTTGACTTGTCTGAGCAGTTCTTC. The chain recombines TRBV29-1 with TRBJ2-1; D uncertain. The CDR3 spans 10 residues. V was shortened by 3 bases and J by 9 bases, with 6 bases between the two germline ends. Germline CDR1 and CDR2: SQVTM and ANQGSEA.

This clonotype has a handful of counts. The rearrangement links TRBV28 to TRBJ2-1; D is unclear. The V gene's germline CDR1 is MDHEN and CDR2 SYDVKM. Trimming left V 7 bases short and J 8 bases short, with 21 bases between. There are 15 residues in the CDR3. The CDR3 region is CASTPLGVGRDEQFF. The DNA for the CDR3 is TGTGCCAGCACCCCTTTAGGAGTGGGTCGGGATGAGCAGTTCTTC.

This clonotype was seen more than once but under ten times. This chain connects TRBV27 to TRBJ2-5, with D perhaps TRBD2 (6 bases). CDR1 is MNHEY, CDR2 SMNVEV, per germline (reference sequence). The CDR3 is 14 residues long. The V and J ends lost 3 bases and 4 bases respectively, with 12 bases between them. The CDR3 region is CASSLFRGAETQYF. The CDR3 DNA reads TGTGCCAGCAGTTTGTTTCGCGGGGCAGAGACCCAGTACTTC.

Only a few counts were recorded for this clonotype. The J gene is TRBJ1-5, the V gene TRBV2; no reliable D call. The length of the CDR3 is 15 residues. V was pared by 6 bases and J by 2 bases, with 14 bases between. Looked up from germline, CDR1 is SNHLY and CDR2 is FYNNEI. The CDR3 spells CASRSDRRGNQPQHF. The CDR3 bases are TGTGCCAGCAGATCGGACCGGCGAGGCAATCAGCCCCAGCATTTT. The variable domain in full, with the rest retrieved from reference TRBV2 and TRBJ1-5, is EPEVTQTPSHQVTQMGQEVILRCVPISNHLYFYWYRQILGQKVEFLVSFYNNEISEKSEIFDDQFSVERPDGSNFTLKIRSTKLEDSAMYFCASRSDRRGNQPQHFGDGTRLSIL.

As DNA, the CDR3 is TGTGCCAGTCTTGGAAGAGAGCAGTACTTC. It codes for CASLGREQYF. The chain recombines TRBV7-9 with TRBJ2-7; D not certain. The germline V gene encodes CDR1 SEHNR and CDR2 FQNEAQ (reference sequence). The germline V and J ends were trimmed by 9 bases and 7 bases, with 10 bases remaining between them. This CDR3 has 10 residues.

This CDR3 is CASSVIGLARGRRYEQYF. CDR3 DNA: TGTGCCAGCAGCGTTATAGGACTAGCAAGAGGCAGACGGTACGAGCAGTACTTC. The chain recombines TRBV27 with TRBJ2-5, with 8 nucleotides matching TRBD2. The last part of the DNA fits TRBJ2-7 better; the J call may be wrong. Germline loops: CDR1 MNHEY, CDR2 SMNVEV (reference sequence). The CDR3 covers 18 residues.

The V gene is TRBV13, the J gene TRBJ2-7, with 8 nucleotides matching TRBD1. The CDR3 has 16 amino acids. Germline loops: CDR1 PRHDT, CDR2 FYEKMQ (reference sequence). After removal of 4 bases from V and 0 bases from J, the junction contained 8 bases not matched to a gene. The CDR3 spells CASSYSGQGYSYEQYF. The CDR3 region has the DNA TGTGCCAGCAGCTATTCAGGACAGGGCTACTCCTACGAGCAGTACTTC.